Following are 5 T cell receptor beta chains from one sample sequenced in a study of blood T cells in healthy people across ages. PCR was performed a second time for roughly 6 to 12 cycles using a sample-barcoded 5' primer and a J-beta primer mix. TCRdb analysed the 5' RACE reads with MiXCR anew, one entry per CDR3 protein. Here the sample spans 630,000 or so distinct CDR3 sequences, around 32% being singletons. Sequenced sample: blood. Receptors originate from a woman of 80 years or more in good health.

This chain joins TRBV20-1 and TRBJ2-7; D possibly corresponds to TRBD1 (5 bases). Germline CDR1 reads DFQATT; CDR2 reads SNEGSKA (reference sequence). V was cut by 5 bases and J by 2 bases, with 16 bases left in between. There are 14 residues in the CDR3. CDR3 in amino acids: CSAPTGVEAYEQYF. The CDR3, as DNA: TGCAGTGCTCCCACAGGAGTAGAGGCCTACGAGCAGTACTTC.

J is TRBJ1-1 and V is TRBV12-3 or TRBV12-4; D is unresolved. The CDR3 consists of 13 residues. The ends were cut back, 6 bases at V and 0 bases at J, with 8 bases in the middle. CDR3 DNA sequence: TGTGCCAGCAGGGTTCTTATGAACACTGAAGCTTTCTTT. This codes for CASRVLMNTEAFF.

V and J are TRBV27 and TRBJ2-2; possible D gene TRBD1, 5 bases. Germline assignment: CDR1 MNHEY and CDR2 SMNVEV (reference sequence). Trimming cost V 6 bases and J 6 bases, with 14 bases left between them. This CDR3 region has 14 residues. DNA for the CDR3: TGTGCCAGCAGCCCCCAGGGCTGGGCCGGGGAGCTGTTTTTT. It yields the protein CASSPQGWAGELFF.

The CDR3 sequence: CSAVGFSGDRVEKLFF. As DNA, the CDR3 is TGCAGTGCTGTAGGTTTCTCCGGGGACAGGGTTGAAAAACTGTTTTTT. This chain uses TRBV20-1 with TRBJ1-4; TRBD1 aligns across 9 bases. Germline values: CDR1 DFQATT, CDR2 SNEGSKA (reference sequence). CDR3 length equals 16 residues. V was clipped by 5 bases and J by 7 bases; unmatched bases: 14.

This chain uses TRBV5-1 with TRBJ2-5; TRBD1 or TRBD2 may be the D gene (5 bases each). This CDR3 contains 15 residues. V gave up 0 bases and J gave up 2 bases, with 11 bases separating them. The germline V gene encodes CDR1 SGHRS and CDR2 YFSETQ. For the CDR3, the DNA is TGCGCCAGCAGCTTGGCAGGGAGTTCACAAGAGACCCAGTACTTC. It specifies CASSLAGSSQETQYF.